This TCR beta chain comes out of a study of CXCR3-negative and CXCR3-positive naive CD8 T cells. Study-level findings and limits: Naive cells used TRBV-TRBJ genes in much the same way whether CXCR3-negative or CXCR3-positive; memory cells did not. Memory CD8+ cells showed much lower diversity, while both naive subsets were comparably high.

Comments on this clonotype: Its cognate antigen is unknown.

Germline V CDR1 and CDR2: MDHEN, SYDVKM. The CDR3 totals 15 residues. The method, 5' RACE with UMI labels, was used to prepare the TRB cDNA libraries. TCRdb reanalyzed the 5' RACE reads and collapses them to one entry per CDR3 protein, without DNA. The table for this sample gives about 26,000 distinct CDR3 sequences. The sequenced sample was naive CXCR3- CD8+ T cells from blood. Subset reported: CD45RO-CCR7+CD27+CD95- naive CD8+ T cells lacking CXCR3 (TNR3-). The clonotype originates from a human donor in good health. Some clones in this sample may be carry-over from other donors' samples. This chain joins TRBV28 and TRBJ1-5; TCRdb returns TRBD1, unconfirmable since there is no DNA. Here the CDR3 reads CASSFQDRGNQPQHF. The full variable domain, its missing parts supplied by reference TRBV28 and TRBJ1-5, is DVKVTQSSRYLVKRTGEKVFLECVQDMDHENMFWYRQDPGLGLRLIYFSYDVKMKEKGDIPEGYSVSREKKERFSLILESASTNQTSMYLCASSFQDRGNQPQHFGDGTRLSIL.